The clone carrying this T cell receptor beta chain has ten or more counts. What it binds is not known. V dropped 5 bases and J dropped 5 bases, with 15 bases sitting between them. The CDR3 is 14 amino acids. The TCR beta libraries were generated through quantitative 5'-RACE incorporating molecular barcodes. MiXCR, run by TCRdb on the 5' RACE reads, gives a single entry per CDR3 protein. The data contain around 180,000 distinct CDR3 sequences, roughly 20% of them singletons. This entry comes from a study of CD8 T cells in ankylosing spondylitis. Study results and limitations: Before this, some motif variants had been reported in reactive arthritis synovial fluid and blood. Researchers reportedly found disease-linked clones significantly enriched in matched ankylosing spondylitis synovial fluid. CD8+ cells made up the disease-linked clones, which were relatively rare in peripheral blood.

The sequenced sample was blood, either unsorted or a sorted T cell fraction (not recorded which). The chain recombines TRBV12-3 or TRBV12-4 with TRBJ2-5; either TRBD1 or TRBD2 may supply D (6 bases each). This clonotype originated in a male donor under 30 with ankylosing spondylitis or in good health (not recorded which). CDR3 sequence: CASSPTGGVETQYF. The DNA of the CDR3 is TGTGCCAGCAGTCCGACAGGAGGGGTCGAGACCCAGTACTTC.